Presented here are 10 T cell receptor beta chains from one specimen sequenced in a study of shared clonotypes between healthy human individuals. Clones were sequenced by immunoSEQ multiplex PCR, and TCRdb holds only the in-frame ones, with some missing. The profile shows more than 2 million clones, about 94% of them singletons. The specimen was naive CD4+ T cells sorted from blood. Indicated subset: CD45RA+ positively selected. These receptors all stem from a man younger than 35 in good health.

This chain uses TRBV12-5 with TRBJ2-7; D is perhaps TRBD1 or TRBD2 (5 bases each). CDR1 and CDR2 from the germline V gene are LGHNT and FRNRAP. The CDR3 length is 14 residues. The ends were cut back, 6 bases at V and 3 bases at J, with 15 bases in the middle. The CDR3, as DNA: TGTGCTAGTGGAAGCCGGGACGGATTCTACGAGCAGTACTTC. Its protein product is CASGSRDGFYEQYF.

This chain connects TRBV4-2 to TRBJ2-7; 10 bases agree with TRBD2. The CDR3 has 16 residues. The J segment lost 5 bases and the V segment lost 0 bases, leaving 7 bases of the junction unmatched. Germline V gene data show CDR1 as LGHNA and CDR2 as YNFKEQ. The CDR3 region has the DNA TGTGCCAGCAGCCAAGATGTACTAGCGGGGTGGGACGAGCAGTACTTC. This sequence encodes CASSQDVLAGWDEQYF.

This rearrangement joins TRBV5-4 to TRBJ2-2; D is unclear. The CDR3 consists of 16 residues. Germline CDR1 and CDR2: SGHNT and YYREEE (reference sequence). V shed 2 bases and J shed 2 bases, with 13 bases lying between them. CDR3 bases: TGTGCCAGCAGCTTTAGCCAACTATTAAACACCGGGGAGCTGTTTTTT. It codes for CASSFSQLLNTGELFF.

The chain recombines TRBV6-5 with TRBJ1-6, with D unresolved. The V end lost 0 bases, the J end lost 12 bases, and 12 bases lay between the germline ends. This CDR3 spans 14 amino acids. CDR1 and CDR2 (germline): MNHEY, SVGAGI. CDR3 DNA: TGTGCCAGCAGTTACTCGAGACCTCCGGAACCCCTCCACTTT. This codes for CASSYSRPPEPLHF.

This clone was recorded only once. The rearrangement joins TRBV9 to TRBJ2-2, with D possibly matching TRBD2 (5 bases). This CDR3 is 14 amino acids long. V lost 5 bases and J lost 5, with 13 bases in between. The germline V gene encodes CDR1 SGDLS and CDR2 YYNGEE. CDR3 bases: TGTGCCAGCAGGGCCTCGGGCGGGACCGGGGAGCTGTTTTTT. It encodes CASRASGGTGELFF.

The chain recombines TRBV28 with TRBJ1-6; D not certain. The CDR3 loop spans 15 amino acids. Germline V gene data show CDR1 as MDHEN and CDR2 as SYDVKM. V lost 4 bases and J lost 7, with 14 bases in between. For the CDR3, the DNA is TGTGCCAGCAGTTCTATGGGTTTTTCGAATTCACCCCTCCACTTT. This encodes CASSSMGFSNSPLHF.

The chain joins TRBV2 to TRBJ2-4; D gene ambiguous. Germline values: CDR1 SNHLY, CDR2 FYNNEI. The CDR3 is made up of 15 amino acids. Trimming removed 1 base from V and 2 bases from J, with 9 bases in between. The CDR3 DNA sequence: TGTGCCAGCAGTGAAGGGAATGGGCCCAAAAACATTCAGTACTTC. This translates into CASSEGNGPKNIQYF.

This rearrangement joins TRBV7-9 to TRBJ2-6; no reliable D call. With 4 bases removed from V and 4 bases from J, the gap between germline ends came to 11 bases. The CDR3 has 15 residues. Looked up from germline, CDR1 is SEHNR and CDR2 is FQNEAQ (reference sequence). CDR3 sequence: CASSSSGSGANVLTF. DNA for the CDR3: TGTGCCAGCAGCTCATCCGGGTCCGGGGCCAACGTCCTGACTTTC.

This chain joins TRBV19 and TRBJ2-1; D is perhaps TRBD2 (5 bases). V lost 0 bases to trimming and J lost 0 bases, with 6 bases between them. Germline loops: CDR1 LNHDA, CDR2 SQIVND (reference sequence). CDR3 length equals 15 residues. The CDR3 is CASSIDEGSYNEQFF. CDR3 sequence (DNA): TGTGCCAGTAGTATAGATGAGGGCTCCTACAATGAGCAGTTCTTC.

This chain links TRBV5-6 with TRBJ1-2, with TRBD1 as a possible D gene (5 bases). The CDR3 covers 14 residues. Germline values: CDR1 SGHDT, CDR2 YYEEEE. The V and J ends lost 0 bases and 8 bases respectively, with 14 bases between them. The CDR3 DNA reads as TGTGCCAGCAGCTTGGGGGACCTCAGTGCGGGCTACACCTTC. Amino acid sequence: CASSLGDLSAGYTF.